These T cell receptor beta chains were read from a single sample in a study of cytomegalovirus exposure and HLA in healthy donors. Sequencing used immunoSEQ multiplex PCR; TCRdb keeps in-frame clones, though not all of them. Of about 150,000 clones detected, about 77% appear once; the ten largest clones hold around 1.3%. Sequencing was carried out using PBMCs. These receptors all come from a woman aged 40 to 50 in good health and CMV-seronegative. Both conserved end residues are part of each CDR3. The order of the fields is clone size, D gene, J gene, V gene, CDR3 DNA, CDR3 protein. The D gene is left open where the match is weak. Size is stated for part of the rows, as once, few or many counts, or as a class when the clone is expanded.

clone size: -
D gene: TRBD1
J gene: TRBJ1-6
V gene: TRBV18
CDR3 DNA: TGTGCCAGCTCACCACCGGGACAGGGGGCTGCTTCACCCCTCCACTTT
CDR3 protein: CASSPPGQGAASPLHF

clone size: -
D gene: TRBD2
J gene: TRBJ2-7
V gene: TRBV29-1
CDR3 DNA: TGCAGCGTCGGGGGGGCTCGGGGTTCCGAGCAGTACTTC
CDR3 protein: CSVGGARGSEQYF

clone size: -
D gene: -
J gene: TRBJ1-1
V gene: TRBV2
CDR3 DNA: TGTGCCAGCAGTGAACGAAGCGCAGACTCGAAAGCTTTCTTT
CDR3 protein: CASSERSADSKAFF

clone size: -
D gene: -
J gene: TRBJ2-2
V gene: TRBV19
CDR3 DNA: TGTGCCAGTAGTATACCTTTGGGTTTGGGGGGGCCCTCAGGGAACACCGGGGAGCTGTTTTTT
CDR3 protein: CASSIPLGLGGPSGNTGELFF

clone size: -
D gene: -
J gene: TRBJ1-1
V gene: TRBV19
CDR3 DNA: TGTGCCAGTAGTACTCCTGGGGACACCATCATGAACACTGAAGCTTTCTTT
CDR3 protein: CASSTPGDTIMNTEAFF

clone size: -
D gene: -
J gene: TRBJ1-1
V gene: TRBV27
CDR3 DNA: TGTGCCAGCAGTTTCGGGGTCTGGACTGAAGCTTTCTTT
CDR3 protein: CASSFGVWTEAFF

clone size: -
D gene: -
J gene: TRBJ1-1
V gene: TRBV10-3
CDR3 DNA: TGTGCCCGCCGGACACAGCTGAACACTGAAGCTTTCTTT
CDR3 protein: CARRTQLNTEAFF

clone size: -
D gene: -
J gene: TRBJ1-1
V gene: TRBV6-5
CDR3 DNA: TGTGCCAGCAGTTACCGACAGAACACTGAAGCTTTCTTT
CDR3 protein: CASSYRQNTEAFF

clone size: -
D gene: -
J gene: TRBJ2-3
V gene: TRBV25-1
CDR3 DNA: TGTGCCAGCACGCCGGGGGGCATGTCAGATACGCAGTATTTT
CDR3 protein: CASTPGGMSDTQYF

clone size: -
D gene: TRBD1
J gene: TRBJ1-5
V gene: TRBV7-2
CDR3 DNA: TGTGCCAGCAGCTTTGGACAGGGCGGCAATCAGCCCCAGCATTTT
CDR3 protein: CASSFGQGGNQPQHF

clone size: -
D gene: -
J gene: TRBJ1-2
V gene: TRBV15
CDR3 DNA: TGTGCCACCAGCTCCTCGGACACCAAAGGGGGCTACACCTTC
CDR3 protein: CATSSSDTKGGYTF

clone size: -
D gene: -
J gene: TRBJ1-6
V gene: TRBV7-9
CDR3 DNA: TGTGCCAGCAGCTCCCTAGAATCACCCCTCCACTTT
CDR3 protein: CASSSLESPLHF

clone size: -
D gene: -
J gene: TRBJ2-7
V gene: TRBV5-4
CDR3 DNA: TGTGCCAGCAGCCCGAAGGGGGGGTTAATCGAGCAGTACTTC
CDR3 protein: CASSPKGGLIEQYF

clone size: -
D gene: -
J gene: TRBJ1-6
V gene: TRBV27
CDR3 DNA: TGTGCCAGCAGTCTAGACAGAAGTTTGAATTCACCCCTCCACTTT
CDR3 protein: CASSLDRSLNSPLHF

clone size: -
D gene: -
J gene: TRBJ2-3
V gene: TRBV14
CDR3 DNA: TGTGCCAGCAGCCATGACAGGACGCTTTCGGATACGCAGTATTTT
CDR3 protein: CASSHDRTLSDTQYF

clone size: few
D gene: TRBD2
J gene: TRBJ2-1
V gene: TRBV18
CDR3 DNA: TGTGCCAGCTCACCACTAGCGGGGTCCTCGAACAATGAGCAGTTCTTC
CDR3 protein: CASSPLAGSSNNEQFF

clone size: once
D gene: -
J gene: TRBJ2-4
V gene: TRBV27
CDR3 DNA: TGTGCCAGCACCTCTATGGGCAGATCCAACATTCAGTACTTC
CDR3 protein: CASTSMGRSNIQYF

clone size: -
D gene: -
J gene: TRBJ1-1
V gene: TRBV30
CDR3 DNA: TGTGCCTGGAGTGTAGGAGGGAACACTGAAGCTTTCTTT
CDR3 protein: CAWSVGGNTEAFF

clone size: few
D gene: TRBD1
J gene: TRBJ1-4
V gene: TRBV4-1
CDR3 DNA: TGCGCCAGCAAAGACAGGGGTGGGGAAAAACTGTTTTTT
CDR3 protein: CASKDRGGEKLFF

clone size: -
D gene: -
J gene: TRBJ2-7
V gene: TRBV28
CDR3 DNA: TGTGCCAGCAGACAAATCACAAGCTCCTACGAGCAGTACTTC
CDR3 protein: CASRQITSSYEQYF

clone size: -
D gene: TRBD2
J gene: TRBJ2-2
V gene: TRBV10-1
CDR3 DNA: TGCGCCAGCAGTCCGATTCCTGGGACTAGCGGGGGAGTAAACACCGGGGAGCTGTTTTTT
CDR3 protein: CASSPIPGTSGGVNTGELFF

clone size: -
D gene: TRBD2
J gene: TRBJ2-7
V gene: TRBV7-3
CDR3 DNA: TGTGCCAGCAGCTTAGGGCTAGCGGGGGCCGGGTACGAGCAGTACTTC
CDR3 protein: CASSLGLAGAGYEQYF

clone size: -
D gene: -
J gene: TRBJ1-2
V gene: TRBV5-6
CDR3 DNA: TGTGCCAGCAGCTTGGAAAGGGGTAACTATGGCTACACCTTC
CDR3 protein: CASSLERGNYGYTF

clone size: -
D gene: TRBD2
J gene: TRBJ2-2
V gene: TRBV5-4
CDR3 DNA: TGTGCCAGCAGCCCAACTAGCGGGGGGCGCCGGAACACCGGGGAGCTGTTTTTT
CDR3 protein: CASSPTSGGRRNTGELFF

clone size: once
D gene: TRBD1
J gene: TRBJ1-5
V gene: TRBV7-2
CDR3 DNA: TGTGCCAGCAGCACGACAGGGAGTAGCAATCAGCCCCAGCATTTT
CDR3 protein: CASSTTGSSNQPQHF

clone size: -
D gene: TRBD1
J gene: TRBJ2-5
V gene: TRBV6-1
CDR3 DNA: TGTGCCAGCAAACAGGGGAGTGGAGAGACCCAGTACTTC
CDR3 protein: CASKQGSGETQYF

clone size: -
D gene: TRBD1
J gene: TRBJ1-5
V gene: TRBV7-2
CDR3 DNA: TGTGCCACCCAGGGGGCAAGCAATCAGCCCCAGCATTTT
CDR3 protein: CATQGASNQPQHF

clone size: -
D gene: -
J gene: TRBJ1-1
V gene: TRBV7-9
CDR3 DNA: TGTGCCAGCAGCTTATGGGTCAGGGTAATCACTGAAGCTTTCTTT
CDR3 protein: CASSLWVRVITEAFF

clone size: -
D gene: TRBD1
J gene: TRBJ2-5
V gene: TRBV5-4
CDR3 DNA: TGTGTCAGCAGCTTGGGACAGGGATTTGAGACCCAGTACTTC
CDR3 protein: CVSSLGQGFETQYF

clone size: -
D gene: -
J gene: TRBJ2-2
V gene: TRBV5-8
CDR3 DNA: TGTGCCAGCAGCCCAAGGGGGTCAGGGACCGGGGAGCTGTTTTTT
CDR3 protein: CASSPRGSGTGELFF

clone size: -
D gene: TRBD2
J gene: TRBJ2-5
V gene: TRBV2
CDR3 DNA: TGTGCCAGCAGACGGTCTAGCGGGAGAGAGACCCAGTACTTC
CDR3 protein: CASRRSSGRETQYF

clone size: -
D gene: -
J gene: TRBJ2-2
V gene: TRBV28
CDR3 DNA: TGTGCCAGCAGTTTAGAGGGATCGAACACCGGGGAGCTGTTTTTT
CDR3 protein: CASSLEGSNTGELFF

clone size: few
D gene: -
J gene: TRBJ1-2
V gene: TRBV29-1
CDR3 DNA: TGCAGCGTTGAAGGGGGGGGCGGGTTTGGCTACACCTTC
CDR3 protein: CSVEGGGGFGYTF

clone size: -
D gene: TRBD1
J gene: TRBJ1-3
V gene: TRBV4-3
CDR3 DNA: TGCGCCAGCAGCCAAGATCGGACAGGGAGCGGAAACACCATATATTTT
CDR3 protein: CASSQDRTGSGNTIYF

clone size: -
D gene: -
J gene: TRBJ2-1
V gene: TRBV9
CDR3 DNA: TGTGCCAGCAGCATTAGTCCGGGAGATGAGCAGTTCTTC
CDR3 protein: CASSISPGDEQFF

clone size: few
D gene: -
J gene: TRBJ1-2
V gene: TRBV7-2
CDR3 DNA: TGTGCCAGCAGCTTAGTTTCAGGGGCCCATGGCTACACCTTC
CDR3 protein: CASSLVSGAHGYTF

clone size: -
D gene: -
J gene: TRBJ1-1
V gene: TRBV29-1
CDR3 DNA: TGCAGCGCCGCCCCCGGACAGAGTGAAGCTTTCTTT
CDR3 protein: CSAAPGQSEAFF

clone size: -
D gene: -
J gene: TRBJ1-1
V gene: TRBV6-5
CDR3 DNA: TGTGCCAGCAGTTACAATCGGGTTAGGAACACTGAAGCCTTCTTT
CDR3 protein: CASSYNRVRNTEAFF

clone size: -
D gene: TRBD1
J gene: TRBJ2-2
V gene: TRBV18
CDR3 DNA: TGTGCCAGCTCACCGATCGGGTCGACAGGGAGTGTCGGGGAGCTGTTTTTT
CDR3 protein: CASSPIGSTGSVGELFF

clone size: -
D gene: TRBD2
J gene: TRBJ2-2
V gene: TRBV4-2
CDR3 DNA: TGTGCCAGCAGCCGTGGACTAGCGGGGGGCCCACCCGGGGAGCTGTTTTTT
CDR3 protein: CASSRGLAGGPPGELFF

clone size: few
D gene: -
J gene: TRBJ1-2
V gene: TRBV7-9
CDR3 DNA: TGTGCCAGCAGCTTCGGCAGGACGGGGAGGGACTATGGCTACACCTTC
CDR3 protein: CASSFGRTGRDYGYTF

clone size: few
D gene: -
J gene: TRBJ2-1
V gene: TRBV9
CDR3 DNA: TGTGCCAGCAGCGCGGGAACCCCGACTTACAATGAGCAGTTCTTC
CDR3 protein: CASSAGTPTYNEQFF

clone size: -
D gene: -
J gene: TRBJ1-5
V gene: TRBV30
CDR3 DNA: TGTGCCTGGCGACAGGCTTATAGCAATCAGCCCCAGCATTTT
CDR3 protein: CAWRQAYSNQPQHF

clone size: -
D gene: TRBD1
J gene: TRBJ2-7
V gene: TRBV6-5
CDR3 DNA: TGTGCCAGCAGTTCCACAGGGGCGCCTATAAGTTACGAGCAGTACTTC
CDR3 protein: CASSSTGAPISYEQYF

clone size: -
D gene: TRBD1
J gene: TRBJ1-2
V gene: TRBV10-3
CDR3 DNA: TGTGCCATCAGTGAGTCGACGGGACAGGGTGTTTATGGCTACACCTTC
CDR3 protein: CAISESTGQGVYGYTF

clone size: -
D gene: -
J gene: TRBJ1-1
V gene: TRBV6-1
CDR3 DNA: TGTGCCAGCAGAGAAGGGAACAGGAACACTGAAGCTTTCTTT
CDR3 protein: CASREGNRNTEAFF

clone size: once
D gene: -
J gene: TRBJ2-5
V gene: TRBV6-5
CDR3 DNA: TGTGCCAGCAGAAGACTGGTCGTAGAGACCCAGTACTTC
CDR3 protein: CASRRLVVETQYF

clone size: -
D gene: -
J gene: TRBJ2-3
V gene: TRBV5-1
CDR3 DNA: TGCGCCAGCAGCTCAGAACCCCGGGACACCTACACAGATACGCAGTATTTT
CDR3 protein: CASSSEPRDTYTDTQYF

clone size: few
D gene: -
J gene: TRBJ1-1
V gene: TRBV19
CDR3 DNA: TGTGCCAGTAGGAGGGCGGGCAGGCACCCTCCCTTGAACACTGAAGCTTTCTTT
CDR3 protein: CASRRAGRHPPLNTEAFF

clone size: -
D gene: TRBD1
J gene: TRBJ1-4
V gene: TRBV7-9
CDR3 DNA: TGTTCCAGCAGCTTCGGGACAGGGGGCGGGAGTGAAAAACTGTTTTTT
CDR3 protein: CSSSFGTGGGSEKLFF

clone size: -
D gene: -
J gene: TRBJ1-2
V gene: TRBV6-1
CDR3 DNA: TGTGCCAGCAGTGAAGGGCCTCGCGGCTACACCTTC
CDR3 protein: CASSEGPRGYTF

clone size: -
D gene: TRBD2
J gene: TRBJ2-5
V gene: TRBV7-9
CDR3 DNA: TGTGCCAGTACTAGCGGGGGCCTTAAGTGGGAGACCCAGTACTTC
CDR3 protein: CASTSGGLKWETQYF

clone size: -
D gene: -
J gene: TRBJ2-5
V gene: TRBV6-5
CDR3 DNA: TGTGCCAGCAGTTACTCGGGACAAGGACGAGGGGAGACCCAGTACTTC
CDR3 protein: CASSYSGQGRGETQYF

clone size: -
D gene: TRBD1
J gene: TRBJ2-6
V gene: TRBV9
CDR3 DNA: TGTGCCAGCGGCTGGGACAGGGGGACCTTCTCTGGGGCCAACGTCCTGACTTTC
CDR3 protein: CASGWDRGTFSGANVLTF

clone size: -
D gene: -
J gene: TRBJ1-1
V gene: TRBV7-8
CDR3 DNA: TGTGCCAGCAGCCCCTCAAGGGGGGCTTTCTTT
CDR3 protein: CASSPSRGAFF

clone size: -
D gene: -
J gene: TRBJ2-2
V gene: TRBV15
CDR3 DNA: TGTGCCACCAGCAGAGAGCGGCTTAGTGGCACCGGGGAGCTGTTTTTT
CDR3 protein: CATSRERLSGTGELFF